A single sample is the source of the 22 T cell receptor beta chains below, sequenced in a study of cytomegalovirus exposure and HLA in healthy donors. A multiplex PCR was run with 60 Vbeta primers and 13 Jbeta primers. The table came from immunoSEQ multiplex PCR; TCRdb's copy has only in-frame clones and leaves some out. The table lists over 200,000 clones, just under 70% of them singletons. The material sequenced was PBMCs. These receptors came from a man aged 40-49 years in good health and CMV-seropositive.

CDR3 in DNA: TGTGCCAGCACCGACGGGGTTGAAAAACTGTTTTTT. Translated: CASTDGVEKLFF. The V and J genes are TRBV2 and TRBJ1-4; D is unclear. Per germline, CDR1 SNHLY and CDR2 FYNNEI. Trimming removed 7 bases at V and 7 bases at J, with 10 bases between. This CDR3 has 12 residues.

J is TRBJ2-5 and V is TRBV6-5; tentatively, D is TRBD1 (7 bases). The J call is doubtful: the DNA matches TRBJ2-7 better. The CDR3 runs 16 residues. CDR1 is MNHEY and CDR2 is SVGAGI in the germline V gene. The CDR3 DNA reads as TGTGCCAGCAGTTACTCTTCATCAGGGGGGTTTCTCGAGCAGTACTTC. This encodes CASSYSSSGGFLEQYF.

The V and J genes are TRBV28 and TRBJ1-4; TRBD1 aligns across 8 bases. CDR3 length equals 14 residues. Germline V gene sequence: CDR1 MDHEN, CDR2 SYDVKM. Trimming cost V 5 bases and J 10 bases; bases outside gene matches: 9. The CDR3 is CASSPGQGVGKLFF. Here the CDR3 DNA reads TGTGCCAGCAGTCCAGGACAGGGAGTAGGAAAACTGTTTTTT.

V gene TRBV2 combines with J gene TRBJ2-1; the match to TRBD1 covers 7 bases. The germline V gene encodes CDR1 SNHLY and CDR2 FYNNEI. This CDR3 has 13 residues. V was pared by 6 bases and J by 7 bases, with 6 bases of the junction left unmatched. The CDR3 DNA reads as TGTGCCAGCAGGAACAGGGGAAAGAATGAGCAGTTCTTC. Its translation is CASRNRGKNEQFF. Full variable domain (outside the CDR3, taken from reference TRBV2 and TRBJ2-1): EPEVTQTPSHQVTQMGQEVILRCVPISNHLYFYWYRQILGQKVEFLVSFYNNEISEKSEIFDDQFSVERPDGSNFTLKIRSTKLEDSAMYFCASRNRGKNEQFFGPGTRLTVL.

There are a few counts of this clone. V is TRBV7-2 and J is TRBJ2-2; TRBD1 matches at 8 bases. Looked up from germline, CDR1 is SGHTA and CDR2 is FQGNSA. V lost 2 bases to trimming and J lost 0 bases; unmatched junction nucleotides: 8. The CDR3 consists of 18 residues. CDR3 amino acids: CASSLTTWTGPNTGELFF. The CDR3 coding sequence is TGTGCCAGCAGCTTAACAACTTGGACAGGGCCGAACACCGGGGAGCTGTTTTTT.

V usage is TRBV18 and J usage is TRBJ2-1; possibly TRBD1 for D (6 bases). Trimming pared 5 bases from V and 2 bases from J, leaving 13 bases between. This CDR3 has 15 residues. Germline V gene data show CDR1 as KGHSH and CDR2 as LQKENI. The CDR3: CASSSDRSAYNEQFF. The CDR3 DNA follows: TGTGCCAGCTCATCAGACAGGTCCGCCTACAATGAGCAGTTCTTC.

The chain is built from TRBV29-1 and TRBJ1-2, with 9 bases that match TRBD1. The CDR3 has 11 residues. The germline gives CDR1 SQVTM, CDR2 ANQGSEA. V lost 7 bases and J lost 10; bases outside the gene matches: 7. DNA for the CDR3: TGCAGCGCCGGGACAGGGCTACTCTACACCTTC. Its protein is CSAGTGLLYTF.

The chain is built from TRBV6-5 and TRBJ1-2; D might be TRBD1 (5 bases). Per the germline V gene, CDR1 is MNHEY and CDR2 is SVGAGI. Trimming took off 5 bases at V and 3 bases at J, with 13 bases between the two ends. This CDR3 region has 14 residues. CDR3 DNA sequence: TGTGCCAGCAGTCCTCGGGACTCTTACTATGGCTACACCTTC. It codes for CASSPRDSYYGYTF.

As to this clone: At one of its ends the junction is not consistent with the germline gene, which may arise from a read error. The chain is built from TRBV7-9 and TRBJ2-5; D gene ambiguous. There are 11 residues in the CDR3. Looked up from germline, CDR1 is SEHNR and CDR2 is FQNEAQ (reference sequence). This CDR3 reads CSSSPSETQYF. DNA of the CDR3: TGTTCCAGCAGCCCGAGCGAGACCCAGTACTTC.

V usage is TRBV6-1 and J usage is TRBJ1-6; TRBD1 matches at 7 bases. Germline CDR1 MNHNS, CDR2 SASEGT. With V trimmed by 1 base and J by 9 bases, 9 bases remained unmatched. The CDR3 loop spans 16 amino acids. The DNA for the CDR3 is TGTGCCAGCAGTGAAGTGTCGGGGCAGGGGGGTTCACCCCTCCACTTT. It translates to CASSEVSGQGGSPLHF.

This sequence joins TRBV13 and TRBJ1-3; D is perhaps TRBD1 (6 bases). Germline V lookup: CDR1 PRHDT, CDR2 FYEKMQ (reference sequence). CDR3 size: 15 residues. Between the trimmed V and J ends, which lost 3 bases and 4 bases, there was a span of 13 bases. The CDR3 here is CASSLTGATGNTIYF. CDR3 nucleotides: TGTGCCAGCAGCTTGACAGGTGCAACGGGAAACACCATATATTTT.

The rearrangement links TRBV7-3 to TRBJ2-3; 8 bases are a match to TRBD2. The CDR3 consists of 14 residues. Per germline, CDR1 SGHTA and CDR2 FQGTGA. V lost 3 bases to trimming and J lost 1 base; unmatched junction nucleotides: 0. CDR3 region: CASSLRGGTDTQYF. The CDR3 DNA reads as TGTGCCAGCAGCTTGCGGGGGGGCACAGATACGCAGTATTTT.

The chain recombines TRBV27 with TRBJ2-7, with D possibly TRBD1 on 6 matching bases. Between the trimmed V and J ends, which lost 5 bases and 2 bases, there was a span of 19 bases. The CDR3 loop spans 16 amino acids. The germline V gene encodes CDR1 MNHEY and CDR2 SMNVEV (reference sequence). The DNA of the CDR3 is TGTGCCAGCAGTCCTAGTACAGGGAGTCACACCTACGAGCAGTACTTC. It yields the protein CASSPSTGSHTYEQYF.

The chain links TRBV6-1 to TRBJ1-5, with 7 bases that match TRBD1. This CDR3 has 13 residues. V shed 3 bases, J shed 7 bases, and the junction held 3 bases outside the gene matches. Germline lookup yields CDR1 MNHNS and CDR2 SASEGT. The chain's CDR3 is CASSEDRMQPQHF. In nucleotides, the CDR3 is TGTGCCAGCAGTGAGGACAGGATGCAGCCCCAGCATTTT.

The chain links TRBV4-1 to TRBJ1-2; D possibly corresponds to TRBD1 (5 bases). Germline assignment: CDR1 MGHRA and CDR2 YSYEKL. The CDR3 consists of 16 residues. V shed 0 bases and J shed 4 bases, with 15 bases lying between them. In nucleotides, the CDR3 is TGCGCCAGCAGCCAAGACGTTGTTACAGGACCCTATGGCTACACCTTC. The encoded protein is CASSQDVVTGPYGYTF.

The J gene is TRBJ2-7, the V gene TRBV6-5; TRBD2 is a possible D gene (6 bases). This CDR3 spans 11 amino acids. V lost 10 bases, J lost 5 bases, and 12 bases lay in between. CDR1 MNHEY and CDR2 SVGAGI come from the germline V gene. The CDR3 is CATYWGDEQYF. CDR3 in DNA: TGTGCCACCTACTGGGGGGACGAGCAGTACTTC.

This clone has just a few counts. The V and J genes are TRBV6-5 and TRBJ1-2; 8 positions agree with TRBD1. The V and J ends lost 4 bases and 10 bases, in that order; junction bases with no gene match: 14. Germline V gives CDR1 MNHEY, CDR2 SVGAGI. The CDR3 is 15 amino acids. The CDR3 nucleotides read TGTGCCAGCAGTTTTACCGCCTCCGGGACAGGATACTACACCTTC. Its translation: CASSFTASGTGYYTF.

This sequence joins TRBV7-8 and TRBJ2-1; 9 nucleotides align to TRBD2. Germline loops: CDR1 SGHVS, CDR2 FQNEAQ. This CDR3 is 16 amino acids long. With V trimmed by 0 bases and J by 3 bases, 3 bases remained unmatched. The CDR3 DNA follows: TGTGCCAGCAGCTTAGCCCGACTAGCGGTCTACAATGAGCAGTTCTTC. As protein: CASSLARLAVYNEQFF.

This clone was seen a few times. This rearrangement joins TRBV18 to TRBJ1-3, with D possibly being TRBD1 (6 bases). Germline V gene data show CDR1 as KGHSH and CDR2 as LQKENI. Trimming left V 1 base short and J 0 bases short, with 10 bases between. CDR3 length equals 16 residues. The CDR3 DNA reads TGTGCCAGCTCACCACTCCAGGGGCTCTCTGGAAACACCATATATTTT. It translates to CASSPLQGLSGNTIYF.

The CDR3 spells CASSPLVVGGNEKLFF. The CDR3 coding sequence is TGCGCCAGCAGCCCCTTAGTCGTCGGCGGCAACGAAAAACTGTTTTTT. The chain recombines TRBV4-3 with TRBJ1-4; D not resolved. This CDR3 spans 16 amino acids. CDR1 is LGHNA, CDR2 YSLEER, per germline. V was trimmed by 4 bases and J by 8 bases, leaving 20 bases between them.

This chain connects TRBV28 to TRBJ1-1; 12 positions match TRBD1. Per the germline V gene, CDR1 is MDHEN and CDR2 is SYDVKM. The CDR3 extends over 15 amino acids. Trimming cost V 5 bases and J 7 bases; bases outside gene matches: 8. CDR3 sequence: CASSPGTGGAFEAFF. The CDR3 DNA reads TGTGCCAGCAGTCCCGGGACAGGGGGCGCGTTTGAAGCTTTCTTT.

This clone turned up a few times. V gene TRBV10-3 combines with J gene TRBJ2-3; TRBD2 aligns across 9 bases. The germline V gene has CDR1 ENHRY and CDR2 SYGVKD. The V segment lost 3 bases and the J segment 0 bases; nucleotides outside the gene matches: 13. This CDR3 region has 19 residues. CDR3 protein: CAISDSVLAGQRSTDTQYF. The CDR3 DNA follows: TGTGCCATCAGTGACTCAGTCCTAGCGGGACAGCGAAGCACAGATACGCAGTATTTT.